Only one count was recorded for the clone carrying this T cell receptor (beta chain). The antigen remains unidentified. The germline V and J ends were trimmed by 4 bases and 0 bases, with 2 bases remaining between them. Germline values: CDR1 WNHNN, CDR2 SYGVQD (reference sequence). The CDR3 runs to 12 residues. The sample is drawn from a study of PD-1 blockade in classical Hodgkin lymphoma. Whole-study findings and limits: Sources of repertoire differences remain undefined, possibly disease activity or prior therapy.

Sequencing used immunoSEQ multiplex PCR; TCRdb keeps in-frame clones, though not all of them. The table lists roughly 21,000 clones, around nine tenths of them singletons. Specified time point: newly diagnosed, previously untreated cHL patient sample. After PBMCs were thawed, their CD8+ T cells were isolated by magnetic negative selection. Comparison used PBMCs from newly diagnosed, untreated classical Hodgkin lymphoma. The TCR sequence derives from a human donor with classical Hodgkin lymphoma. The chain uses TRBV10-1 and TRBJ2-3, with D hard to call. The sample taken for sequencing was CD8+ T cells from blood. CDR3 region: CASSVSTDTQYF. The CDR3 region has the DNA TGCGCCAGCAGTGTAAGCACAGATACGCAGTATTTT.